Sequencing of this T cell receptor beta chain was carried out in a study of blood T cell repertoires in COVID-19. The wider study: From the United States, Italy and Spain came samples of acute and convalescent COVID-19. Sources were T cells, B-cell-depleted T cells, or PBMCs; the material itself was cDNA or gDNA.

Sequencing was performed with immunoSEQ multiplex PCR; in TCRdb, only in-frame clones are kept and a portion is missing. The sample lists over 200,000 clones, about 91% occurring once. Participants were aged about 18 to 100 years from around 25 US areas. CDR3 length: 14 residues. V was clipped by 1 base and J by 7 bases, with 10 bases between them. Germline CDR1 and CDR2: SEHNR and FQNEAQ (reference sequence). This chain connects TRBV7-9 to TRBJ1-4; D unresolved. This TCR was recovered from a man younger than 30 with acute COVID-19. The sequencing sample was made of PBMCs or T cells enriched from blood (not recorded which). The chain's CDR3 is CASSLEASGEKLFF. As DNA, the CDR3 is TGTGCCAGCAGCTTAGAGGCCTCGGGTGAAAAACTGTTTTTT.